One and the same sample provided the 27 T cell receptor beta chains below, sequenced in a study of beta chain features in type 1 diabetes. Broader study findings: Patients with Type 1 diabetes showed moderately but significantly shorter TCRB CDR3s in all four CD4+ subsets.

TCRB transcripts that were expressed got sequenced, as all of the isolated RNA had been reverse transcribed. The assay was immunoSEQ multiplex PCR, and TCRdb's table has in-frame clones only and misses some. The sample lists about 660,000 clones, more than 13% seen once, with just under 0.04% in the top ten. Their antigens are not known. Sequenced material: naive CD4+ T cells from blood. All receptors derive from a man aged 18 to 29 with type 1 diabetes.

The gene calls are TRBV4-2 and TRBJ2-7; 13 bases match TRBD2. V was pared by 4 bases and J by 5 bases, with 5 bases of the junction left unmatched. Per the germline V gene, CDR1 is LGHNA and CDR2 is YNFKEQ. The CDR3 has 15 amino acids. The CDR3 is CASSRLAGGENEQYF. As DNA, the CDR3 is TGTGCCAGCAGCCGACTAGCGGGAGGTGAAAACGAGCAGTACTTC.

This sequence joins TRBV11-1 and TRBJ1-4; D perhaps matches TRBD1 (5 bases). The CDR3 is 14 amino acids. The germline CDR1 and CDR2 sequences are SGHAT and FQDESV (reference sequence). Trimming removed 6 bases from V and 4 bases from J, with 12 bases in between. In nucleotides, the CDR3 is TGTGCCAGCAGTCTTAACAGGATTAATGAAAAACTGTTTTTT. The encoded protein is CASSLNRINEKLFF.

The V and J genes are TRBV30 and TRBJ1-1, with no clear D. V lost 4 bases to trimming and J lost 11 bases, with 17 bases between them. Per the germline V gene, CDR1 is GTSNPN and CDR2 is SVGIG (reference sequence). CDR3 size: 12 residues. As DNA, the CDR3 is TGTGCCTGGAATACGTTGGTCCTAGGGGCTTTCTTT. Translating it yields CAWNTLVLGAFF.

J is TRBJ2-3 and V is TRBV14, with D perhaps TRBD2 (6 bases). Looked up from germline, CDR1 is SGHDN and CDR2 is FVKESK. This CDR3 is built from 16 residues. V was cut by 5 bases and J by 7 bases, with 22 bases left in between. The CDR3 sequence is CASSSRDSVKRNTQYF. CDR3 sequence (DNA): TGTGCCAGCAGCTCCCGGGACTCAGTCAAGAGGAATACGCAGTATTTT.

This clone turned up a few times. J is TRBJ2-1 and V is TRBV7-9; tentatively, D is TRBD2 (6 bases). With 10 bases removed from V and 8 bases from J, the gap between germline ends came to 15 bases. CDR3 length: 12 amino acids. From germline, CDR1 is SEHNR and CDR2 FQNEAQ (reference sequence). The CDR3, as DNA: TGTGCCACTCCCGGGACTTTGGATGAGCAGTTCTTC. Protein sequence: CATPGTLDEQFF.

Only a few counts were recorded for this clone. This sample includes further DNA sequences coding for the same CDR3. The chain employs TRBV30 and TRBJ1-5; D is possibly TRBD1 (5 bases). Germline lookup yields CDR1 GTSNPN and CDR2 SVGIG (reference sequence). V dropped 0 bases and J dropped 6 bases, with 6 bases sitting between them. This CDR3 is 12 amino acids long. In DNA form, the CDR3 reads TGTGCCTGGAGTGTGGGGGGTCAGCCCCAGCATTTT. This codes for CAWSVGGQPQHF.

The CDR3 region is CASSSTAYGYTF. The CDR3 nucleotides are TGCGCCAGCAGCTCGACGGCATATGGCTACACCTTC. This chain uses TRBV5-1 with TRBJ1-2; D remains unclear. This CDR3 spans 12 amino acids. The V gene lost 3 bases and the J gene lost 5 bases, with 8 bases spanning the gap. Germline V lookup: CDR1 SGHRS, CDR2 YFSETQ.

This chain uses TRBV30 with TRBJ1-4; no clear D gene. CDR3 length: 15 residues. Germline V gives CDR1 GTSNPN, CDR2 SVGIG (reference sequence). V was shortened by 2 bases and J by 7 bases, with 17 bases between the two germline ends. Here the CDR3 reads CAWSPVIGLREKLFF. The CDR3 region has the DNA TGTGCCTGGAGTCCTGTCATAGGTTTACGTGAAAAACTGTTTTTT.

The V call is TRBV9, the J call TRBJ1-5; 8 nucleotides line up with TRBD1. Germline-derived CDR1 and CDR2 are SGDLS and YYNGEE. The CDR3 has 15 residues. Trimming at V came to 1 base and at J to 8 bases, leaving 8 bases not matched to a gene. Here the CDR3 DNA reads TGTGCCAGCAGCGTACAACCGGACAGGGCCAAGCCCCAGCATTTT. As protein: CASSVQPDRAKPQHF. Variable domain in full (rest from reference TRBV9 and TRBJ1-5): DSGVTQTPKHLITATGQRVTLRCSPRSGDLSVYWYQQSLDQGLQFLIQYYNGEERAKGNILERFSAQQFPDLHSELNLSSLELGDSALYFCASSVQPDRAKPQHFGDGTRLSIL.

The chain uses TRBV9 and TRBJ1-3, with TRBD1 identical over 10 bases. Germline trimming cut 3 bases from V and 4 bases from J; bases unmatched to any gene: 10. The CDR3 contains 17 residues. CDR1 is SGDLS, CDR2 YYNGEE, per germline. In DNA, the CDR3 is TGTGCCAGCAGCGCTCAAACGGGACAGGGGAACGGAAACACCATATATTTT. Its translation: CASSAQTGQGNGNTIYF.

The table lists this clone with a few counts. The V call is TRBV18, the J call TRBJ2-5; weak D call: TRBD1 (6 bases). CDR1 and CDR2 from the germline V gene are KGHSH and LQKENI. This CDR3 contains 16 residues. The V end lost 1 base, the J end lost 4 bases, and 16 bases lay between the germline ends. The CDR3 protein is CASSPQGGPTPETQYF. The CDR3 region has the DNA TGTGCCAGCTCACCACAAGGGGGACCAACGCCAGAGACCCAGTACTTC.

The chain is built from TRBV14 and TRBJ1-5, with TRBD1 identical over 7 bases. The CDR3 length is 13 residues. V lost 1 base to trimming and J lost 12 bases; unmatched junction nucleotides: 6. CDR1 SGHDN and CDR2 FVKESK come from the germline V gene. CDR3 in amino acids: CASSQGTGEHQHF. Here the CDR3 DNA reads TGTGCCAGCAGCCAAGGAACAGGGGAGCACCAGCATTTT. The whole variable domain, remainder taken from reference TRBV14 and TRBJ1-5, is EAGVTQFPSHSVIEKGQTVTLRCDPISGHDNLYWYRRVMGKEIKFLLHFVKESKQDESGMPNNRFLAERTGGTYSTLKVQPAELEDSGVYFCASSQGTGEHQHFGDGTRLSIL.

This clone was seen a handful of times. The V call is TRBV5-1, the J call TRBJ2-2; no definite D call. The length of the CDR3 is 13 residues. The ends were cut back, 5 bases at V and 7 bases at J, with 12 bases in the middle. CDR1 is SGHRS, CDR2 YFSETQ, per germline. DNA for the CDR3: TGCGCCAGCAGGACTTCTCTTGACGGGGAGCTGTTTTTT. It is translated as CASRTSLDGELFF. The whole variable domain, filled in from reference TRBV5-1 and TRBJ2-2, reads KAGVTQTPRYLIKTRGQQVTLSCSPISGHRSVSWYQQTPGQGLQFLFEYFSETQRNKGNFPGRFSGRQFSNSRSEMNVSTLELGDSALYLCASRTSLDGELFFGEGSRLTVL.

The chain recombines TRBV28 with TRBJ1-1; D might be TRBD1 (5 bases). The V end lost 10 bases, the J end lost 4 bases, and 13 bases lay between the germline ends. This CDR3 is built from 12 residues. Germline values: CDR1 MDHEN, CDR2 SYDVKM. The DNA of the CDR3 is TGTGCCATTGTGGGGGTCGGCACTGAAGCTTTCTTT. Its protein is CAIVGVGTEAFF.

Written as DNA, the CDR3 is TGTGCCAGCAGTCCCCCGGGAGATACGCAGTATTTT. It yields the protein CASSPPGDTQYF. V is TRBV6-1 and J is TRBJ2-3; no firm D call. This CDR3 has 12 residues. The germline CDR1 and CDR2 sequences are MNHNS and SASEGT. Trimming pared 5 bases from V and 5 bases from J, leaving 8 bases between.

The J gene is TRBJ2-2, the V gene TRBV9; the D gene is possibly TRBD1 (6 bases). CDR1 and CDR2 from the germline V gene are SGDLS and YYNGEE. CDR3 length equals 14 residues. The V gene lost 4 bases and the J gene lost 1 base, with 8 bases spanning the gap. The CDR3 DNA follows: TGTGCCAGCAGCCGACAGGTGAACACCGGGGAGCTGTTTTTT. Protein product: CASSRQVNTGELFF.

This clone has a handful of counts. The chain uses TRBV19 and TRBJ1-2; D perhaps matches TRBD1 (5 bases). V dropped 5 bases and J dropped 6 bases, with 13 bases sitting between them. CDR3 length equals 13 residues. Germline assignment: CDR1 LNHDA and CDR2 SQIVND (reference sequence). CDR3 sequence reads: CASSPSGTNGYTF. CDR3 bases: TGTGCCAGTAGTCCCTCGGGGACGAATGGCTACACCTTC.

This clone was observed a few times. The V and J genes are TRBV6-1 and TRBJ2-5; no firm D call. This CDR3 is built from 14 residues. Germline values: CDR1 MNHNS, CDR2 SASEGT. V lost 2 bases and J 1 base, leaving 8 bases between the germline ends. The CDR3 region has the DNA TGTGCCAGCAGTGAATTCTGGGGCCAAGAGACCCAGTACTTC. Protein product: CASSEFWGQETQYF.

The rearrangement links TRBV5-4 to TRBJ2-2; 10 bases are a match to TRBD1. Germline trimming cut 5 bases from V and 3 bases from J; bases unmatched to any gene: 7. The CDR3 contains 16 residues. Germline loops: CDR1 SGHNT, CDR2 YYREEE (reference sequence). The CDR3 bases are TGTGCCAGCAGTTCCGGACAGGGGGGAGACACCGGGGAGCTGTTTTTT. This translates into CASSSGQGGDTGELFF.

This clone has a handful of counts. V is TRBV2 and J is TRBJ2-7; D remains unclear. CDR1 and CDR2 from the germline V gene are SNHLY and FYNNEI. This CDR3 contains 14 residues. V lost 4 bases and J 5 bases, leaving 15 bases between the germline ends. The CDR3 sequence is CASSVRGPIDEQYF. Here the CDR3 DNA reads TGTGCCAGCAGTGTTCGCGGCCCCATCGACGAGCAGTACTTC.

This clone was detected a few times. V gene TRBV4-2 combines with J gene TRBJ2-7; 10 bases agree with TRBD2. Germline V lookup: CDR1 LGHNA, CDR2 YNFKEQ. V gave up 1 base and J gave up 4 bases; unmatched junction bases: 4. This CDR3 contains 15 residues. The CDR3, as DNA: TGTGCCAGCAGCCAAGGACTAGCGGGTTTTTACGAGCAGTACTTC. Translation: CASSQGLAGFYEQYF.

The chain is built from TRBV28 and TRBJ1-2, with D possibly TRBD1 on 5 matching bases. CDR3 length equals 14 residues. The V end lost 7 bases, the J end lost 4 bases, and 16 bases lay between the germline ends. Per the germline V gene, CDR1 is MDHEN and CDR2 is SYDVKM. As DNA, the CDR3 is TGTGCCAGCACTCAAGGTCAGGGATCCTATGGCTACACCTTC. It translates to CASTQGQGSYGYTF.

This sequence joins TRBV9 and TRBJ2-1; no reliable D call. This CDR3 comprises 16 residues. Trimming pared 4 bases from V and 5 bases from J, leaving 19 bases between. Germline V gene lookup returns CDR1 SGDLS and CDR2 YYNGEE. CDR3 loop: CASSSSFGLGNNEQFF. The CDR3 DNA follows: TGTGCCAGCAGCTCTTCCTTTGGGCTGGGCAACAATGAGCAGTTCTTC.

This clone showed up just a few times. The rearrangement uses TRBV5-1 and TRBJ2-2; D is uncertain. CDR1 is SGHRS, CDR2 YFSETQ, per germline. This CDR3 has 16 residues. Trimming left V 0 bases short and J 1 base short, with 10 bases between. CDR3 bases: TGCGCCAGCAGCTTGGGTTCGGCAGGGAACACCGGGGAGCTGTTTTTT. Protein product: CASSLGSAGNTGELFF. The full variable domain, completed using reference TRBV5-1 and TRBJ2-2, is KAGVTQTPRYLIKTRGQQVTLSCSPISGHRSVSWYQQTPGQGLQFLFEYFSETQRNKGNFPGRFSGRQFSNSRSEMNVSTLELGDSALYLCASSLGSAGNTGELFFGEGSRLTVL.

There are a few counts of this clone. The chain uses TRBV28 and TRBJ2-5; D might be TRBD1 or TRBD2, each matching 5 bases. The CDR3 is 12 amino acids. Trimming removed 10 bases at V and 2 bases at J, with 11 bases between. Looked up from germline, CDR1 is MDHEN and CDR2 is SYDVKM. The CDR3 protein is CATGADQETQYF. The CDR3 DNA is TGTGCCACCGGGGCCGATCAAGAGACCCAGTACTTC.

This clone was recorded a few times. The rearrangement joins TRBV13 to TRBJ2-2, with D possibly being TRBD2 (6 bases). Deletions cut 5 bases from V and 4 bases from J, with 14 bases between. The germline V gene has CDR1 PRHDT and CDR2 FYEKMQ (reference sequence). The CDR3 runs to 15 residues. The CDR3 loop is CASSTNGGITGELFF. The DNA for the CDR3 is TGTGCCAGCAGCACTAACGGGGGTATCACCGGGGAGCTGTTTTTT.

This clone was observed a few times. The chain employs TRBV2 and TRBJ2-2; D is unclear. Germline lookup yields CDR1 SNHLY and CDR2 FYNNEI. V lost 5 bases, J lost 6 bases, and 10 bases lay in between. The CDR3 totals 13 residues. CDR3 sequence: CASSNSDPGELFF. Written as DNA, the CDR3 is TGTGCCAGCAGTAACAGTGACCCCGGGGAGCTGTTTTTT.